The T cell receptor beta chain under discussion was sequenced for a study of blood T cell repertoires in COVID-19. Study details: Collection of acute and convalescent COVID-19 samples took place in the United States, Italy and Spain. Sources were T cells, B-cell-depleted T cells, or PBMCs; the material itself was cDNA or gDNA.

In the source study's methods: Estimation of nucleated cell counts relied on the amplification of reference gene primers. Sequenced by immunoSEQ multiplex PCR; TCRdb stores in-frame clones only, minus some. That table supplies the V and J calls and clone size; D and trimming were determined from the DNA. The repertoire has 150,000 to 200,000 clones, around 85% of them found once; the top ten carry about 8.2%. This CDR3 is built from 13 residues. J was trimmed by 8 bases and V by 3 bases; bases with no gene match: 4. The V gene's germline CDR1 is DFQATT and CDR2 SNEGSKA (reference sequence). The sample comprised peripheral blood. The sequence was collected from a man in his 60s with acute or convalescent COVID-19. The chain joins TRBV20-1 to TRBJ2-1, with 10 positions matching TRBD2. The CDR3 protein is CSASRAGGDEQFF. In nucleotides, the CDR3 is TGCAGTGCTAGTAGAGCGGGAGGGGATGAGCAGTTCTTC.